The 25 T cell receptor beta chains given below trace back to one sample, sequenced in a study of early T cells in non-severe SARS-CoV-2 infection. A single record per CDR3 protein comes from TCRdb applying MiXCR to the 5' RACE reads. The profile covers 100,000 to 150,000 distinct CDR3 sequences, with 15% appearing a single time and just over 20% taken by the ten largest. The sample comprised whole blood. The receptor set was obtained from an adult who was a healthcare worker with PCR-confirmed SARS-CoV-2 infection or an uninfected control (not recorded which).

J is TRBJ2-2 and V is TRBV7-2; D is possibly TRBD1 (6 bases). The CDR3 extends over 16 amino acids. Germline-derived CDR1 and CDR2 are SGHTA and FQGNSA. Trimming removed 0 bases from V and 4 bases from J, with 12 bases in between. Here the CDR3 reads CASSLAQGPSTGELFF. The CDR3 DNA follows: TGTGCCAGCAGCTTAGCGCAGGGGCCGAGCACCGGGGAGCTGTTTTTT.

V is TRBV23-1 and J is TRBJ2-2; a weak D match, TRBD2 (6 bases). TRBV23-1 is labeled an ORF, and its function is uncertain. The CDR3 length is 13 residues. V gave up 4 bases and J gave up 4 bases, with 7 bases separating them. CDR3 bases: TGCGCCAGCAGTCGGGAGGCCACCGGGGAGCTGTTTTTT. Protein sequence: CASSREATGELFF.

This clonotype was counted a few times. The gene calls are TRBV20-1 and TRBJ2-6; 7 positions agree with TRBD2. Germline assignment: CDR1 DFQATT and CDR2 SNEGSKA (reference sequence). The J segment lost 1 base and the V segment lost 6 bases, leaving 6 bases of the junction unmatched. The CDR3 has 15 amino acids. The CDR3 loop is CSALLAKSGANVLTF. CDR3 DNA sequence: TGCAGTGCCCTACTAGCGAAGTCTGGGGCCAACGTCCTGACTTTC.

This clonotype came up once. A read error may produce the germline difference seen at one junction end. The V gene is TRBV12-5, the J gene TRBJ1-2; D is uncertain. Germline lookup yields CDR1 LGHNT and CDR2 FRNRAP. There are 13 residues in the CDR3. Written as DNA, the CDR3 is TGTGTTAGTGGTCCGACCGTAGAGAATGGCTACACCTTC. This encodes CVSGPTVENGYTF.

Ten or more counts support this clonotype. The rearrangement links TRBV7-8 to TRBJ1-6; D not resolved. The CDR3 covers 17 residues. Between the trimmed V and J ends, which lost 5 bases and 0 bases, there was a span of 14 bases. Germline CDR1 is SGHVS and CDR2 is FQNEAQ. For the CDR3, the DNA is TGTGCCAGCAGCCCTGATCACTACAGCTCCTATAATTCACCCCTCCACTTT. This encodes CASSPDHYSSYNSPLHF.

This clonotype turned up a few times. The chain links TRBV18 to TRBJ1-5, with D perhaps matching TRBD1 (5 bases). With 6 bases removed from V and 5 bases from J, the gap between germline ends came to 11 bases. CDR1 and CDR2 (germline): KGHSH, LQKENI. CDR3 length equals 13 residues. In DNA form, the CDR3 reads TGTGCCAGCTCGCAAGCCAGGGATCAGCCCCAGCATTTT. Its translation is CASSQARDQPQHF.

This chain joins TRBV7-9 and TRBJ2-2; 10 nucleotides agree with TRBD2. CDR3 size: 19 residues. V shed 5 bases, J shed 4 bases, and the junction held 16 bases outside the gene matches. The germline V gene encodes CDR1 SEHNR and CDR2 FQNEAQ (reference sequence). This CDR3 reads CASSPQDGQRGGRTGELFF. The CDR3 nucleotides read TGTGCCAGCAGCCCCCAGGACGGCCAGCGGGGGGGCCGCACCGGGGAGCTGTTTTTT.

The sample holds a few counts of this clonotype. V is TRBV5-1 and J is TRBJ1-1, with 7 bases aligning to TRBD1. Germline assignment: CDR1 SGHRS and CDR2 YFSETQ. The CDR3 is 13 amino acids. After removal of 3 bases from V and 5 bases from J, the junction contained 4 bases not matched to a gene. In DNA, the CDR3 is TGCGCCAGCAGCTCCACAGGGGAAACTGAAGCTTTCTTT. It is translated as CASSSTGETEAFF.

This clonotype was counted between two and nine times. The chain has TRBV29-1 and TRBJ2-1, with TRBD2 identical over 7 bases. The V gene's germline CDR1 is SQVTM and CDR2 ANQGSEA. This CDR3 is 11 amino acids long. V gave up 4 bases and J gave up 7 bases; unmatched junction bases: 1. The DNA for the CDR3 is TGCAGCGTTGCGGGGGGAAATGAGCAGTTCTTC. This translates into CSVAGGNEQFF.

The J gene is TRBJ1-1, the V gene TRBV30, with 8 bases aligning to TRBD1. This CDR3 contains 13 residues. V was pared by 5 bases and J by 3 bases, with 5 bases of the junction left unmatched. CDR1 and CDR2 from the germline V gene are GTSNPN and SVGIG (reference sequence). The CDR3 spells CAWAGQGHTEAFF. The CDR3, as DNA: TGTGCCTGGGCAGGACAGGGTCACACTGAAGCTTTCTTT.

As concerns this clonotype: An end of the junction differs from the germline gene, which may be a read error. The genes are TRBV28 and TRBJ2-7; unclear D gene. The CDR3 extends over 14 amino acids. Germline loops: CDR1 MDHEN, CDR2 SYDVKM. CDR3 loop: CATAKHSPSYEQNF. For the CDR3, the DNA is TGTGCCACCGCTAAGCACAGCCCCTCCTACGAGCAGAACTTC.

This clonotype was detected ten times or more. The CDR3 nucleotides read TGTGCCAGCAGCCAAGATGAGCGGGGGCATATAAGTCCCTACGAGCAGTACTTC. Protein product: CASSQDERGHISPYEQYF. The rearrangement links TRBV4-2 to TRBJ2-7; 8 bases line up with TRBD2. V was pared by 0 bases and J by 2 bases, with 12 bases of the junction left unmatched. The CDR3 extends over 18 amino acids. Germline CDR1 is LGHNA and CDR2 is YNFKEQ.

In this sample, this clonotype turned up many times. The chain carries TRBV10-3 and TRBJ1-1; D not certain. The germline V and J ends were trimmed by 4 bases and 0 bases, with 6 bases remaining between them. Germline V CDR1 and CDR2: ENHRY, SYGVKD. The CDR3 sequence is 13 residues long. DNA of the CDR3: TGTGCCATCAGTGGACGGATGAACACTGAAGCTTTCTTT. Amino acid sequence: CAISGRMNTEAFF.

The gene calls are TRBV30 and TRBJ2-1; 8 nucleotides agree with TRBD2. Trimming at V came to 3 bases and at J to 11 bases, leaving 6 bases not matched to a gene. The length of the CDR3 is 12 residues. The germline V gene encodes CDR1 GTSNPN and CDR2 SVGIG (reference sequence). The CDR3 spells CAWSNSGTKQFF. CDR3 in DNA: TGTGCCTGGAGCAATAGCGGGACAAAGCAGTTCTTC.

This clonotype was picked up many times. The chain joins TRBV7-9 to TRBJ1-5, with D possibly matching TRBD1 (6 bases). This CDR3 is built from 13 residues. V was clipped by 6 bases and J by 7 bases, with 13 bases between them. The germline V gene has CDR1 SEHNR and CDR2 FQNEAQ (reference sequence). This CDR3 is CASSPPGGQPQHF. As DNA, the CDR3 is TGTGCCAGCAGTCCTCCGGGGGGCCAGCCCCAGCATTTT.

There are a few counts of this clonotype. V and J are TRBV20-1 and TRBJ2-3; TRBD2 is a possible D gene (5 bases). The V gene lost 4 bases and the J gene lost 2 bases, with 13 bases spanning the gap. The CDR3 covers 14 residues. CDR1 is DFQATT and CDR2 is SNEGSKA in the germline V gene (reference sequence). This CDR3 is CSATLSVNTDTQYF. DNA for the CDR3: TGCAGTGCTACCCTTAGCGTAAACACAGATACGCAGTATTTT.

The table lists this clonotype with a few counts. This CDR3 is CASSEQLTDTQYF. CDR3 in DNA: TGCGCCAGCAGTGAACAGCTGACAGATACGCAGTATTTT. V usage is TRBV10-1 and J usage is TRBJ2-3; D ambiguous. Germline V gene sequence: CDR1 WNHNN, CDR2 SYGVQD (reference sequence). The germline V and J ends were trimmed by 3 bases and 3 bases, with 7 bases remaining between them. The CDR3 is made up of 13 amino acids.

This clonotype was observed a single time. The chain combines TRBV2 with TRBJ2-3; tentatively, D is TRBD2 (5 bases). CDR1 SNHLY and CDR2 FYNNEI come from the germline V gene. CDR3 length: 14 amino acids. Trimming cost V 7 bases and J 2 bases, with 13 bases left between them. In DNA, the CDR3 is TGTGCCAGCAAGGCGGAGGCTACCACAGATACGCAGTATTTT. Translation gives CASKAEATTDTQYF.

V usage is TRBV11-1 and J usage is TRBJ2-3; 13 bases align to TRBD2. This CDR3 comprises 16 residues. The germline V gene has CDR1 SGHAT and CDR2 FQDESV (reference sequence). V gave up 5 bases and J gave up 2 bases; unmatched junction bases: 4. CDR3 sequence (DNA): TGTGCCAGCAGCGGGGGGACTAGCGGGGTCACAGATACGCAGTATTTT. Translation gives CASSGGTSGVTDTQYF.

This clonotype came up a few times. This chain connects TRBV7-8 to TRBJ1-1; D is undetermined. Germline lookup yields CDR1 SGHVS and CDR2 FQNEAQ. The CDR3 sequence is 13 residues long. The V gene lost 6 bases and the J gene lost 1 base, with 9 bases spanning the gap. CDR3 region: CASRLQENTEAFF. The CDR3 DNA reads as TGTGCCAGCAGGTTACAAGAGAACACTGAAGCTTTCTTT.

CDR3 sequence (DNA): TGTGCCAGCAGTTTAGCCGGGGGCGAAGGTACGCAGTATTTT. It translates to CASSLAGGEGTQYF. This chain links TRBV28 with TRBJ2-3, with D perhaps given as TRBD1 or TRBD2 (6 bases each). Germline V gene data show CDR1 as MDHEN and CDR2 as SYDVKM. V lost 2 bases, J lost 8 bases, and 14 bases lay in between. This CDR3 spans 14 amino acids.

This clonotype has a count of ten or more. The chain is built from TRBV20-1 and TRBJ1-1, with D possibly TRBD1 on 5 matching bases. This CDR3 spans 16 amino acids. The germline CDR1 and CDR2 sequences are DFQATT and SNEGSKA (reference sequence). V lost 3 bases, J lost 1 base, and 18 bases lay in between. The CDR3 sequence: CSASKSPGAANTEAFF. As DNA, the CDR3 is TGCAGTGCTAGCAAAAGCCCCGGGGCAGCGAACACTGAAGCTTTCTTT.

Only a few counts were recorded for this clonotype. The CDR3 DNA is TGTGCCAGCAGCACCCAGACATCTAGGATGGGCAATGAGCAGTTCTTC. Translation: CASSTQTSRMGNEQFF. The chain joins TRBV14 to TRBJ2-1, with D unclear. The germline V and J ends were trimmed by 5 bases and 6 bases, with 20 bases remaining between them. The CDR3 has 16 amino acids. The germline CDR1 and CDR2 sequences are SGHDN and FVKESK.

This clonotype has only a few counts. This sequence joins TRBV13 and TRBJ1-2, with D perhaps TRBD1 (5 bases). The CDR3 has 15 amino acids. Germline lookup yields CDR1 PRHDT and CDR2 FYEKMQ (reference sequence). Trimming took off 0 bases at V and 7 bases at J, with 15 bases between the two ends. For the CDR3, the DNA is TGTGCCAGCAGCTTAGGGTTTCAGGGCATCCGTGGCTACACCTTC. This codes for CASSLGFQGIRGYTF.

This clonotype was seen a handful of times. The chain combines TRBV6-6 with TRBJ1-1; D remains unclear. CDR1 is MNHNY and CDR2 is SVGAGI in the germline V gene (reference sequence). The CDR3 is 12 amino acids. Between the trimmed V and J ends, which lost 6 bases and 10 bases, there was a span of 15 bases. The CDR3 region is CASSFRGLGAFF. CDR3 coding DNA: TGTGCCAGCAGCTTTCGAGGGTTGGGAGCTTTCTTT.